Each of the 3 T cell receptor beta chains below was sequenced from the same sample in a study of T cell repertoires in cytomegalovirus infection. In TCRdb, the reads were re-called with MiXCR into one record per CDR3 protein. The sample carries about 740,000 distinct CDR3 sequences, about 40% recorded once. The sample consisted of PBMCs. The receptor set was obtained from a human donor in good health (CMV status not recorded). Some clones in this sample may be carry-over from other donors' samples.

Ten or more counts support this clonotype. V and J are TRBV7-2 and TRBJ2-7; D possibly uses TRBD1 or TRBD2 (5 bases each). The CDR3 sequence is 15 residues long. Germline V gene data show CDR1 as SGHTA and CDR2 as FQGNSA. V was trimmed by 5 bases and J by 1 base, leaving 15 bases between them. This CDR3 reads CASSDIIRESYEQYF. The CDR3 DNA reads as TGTGCCAGCAGCGATATCATCAGGGAGTCCTACGAGCAGTACTTC.

CDR3 sequence reads: CASSLRFGGQETQYF. DNA of the CDR3: TGTGCCAGCAGTTTAAGATTCGGGGGTCAAGAGACCCAGTACTTC. This chain uses TRBV27 with TRBJ2-5; weak D call: TRBD2 (6 bases). The CDR3 consists of 15 residues. Trimming shortened V by 2 bases and J by 2 bases, and 12 bases separated the two germline ends. The germline V gene has CDR1 MNHEY and CDR2 SMNVEV (reference sequence).

This rearrangement joins TRBV3-1 to TRBJ2-7; D possibly corresponds to TRBD1 (7 bases). The CDR3 covers 15 residues. The V and J ends lost 3 bases and 3 bases respectively, with 15 bases between them. The germline V gene encodes CDR1 LGHDT and CDR2 YNNKEL (reference sequence). CDR3: CASSQRQGLYYEQYF. CDR3 sequence (DNA): TGTGCCAGCAGCCAGAGACAGGGACTTTACTACGAGCAGTACTTC.